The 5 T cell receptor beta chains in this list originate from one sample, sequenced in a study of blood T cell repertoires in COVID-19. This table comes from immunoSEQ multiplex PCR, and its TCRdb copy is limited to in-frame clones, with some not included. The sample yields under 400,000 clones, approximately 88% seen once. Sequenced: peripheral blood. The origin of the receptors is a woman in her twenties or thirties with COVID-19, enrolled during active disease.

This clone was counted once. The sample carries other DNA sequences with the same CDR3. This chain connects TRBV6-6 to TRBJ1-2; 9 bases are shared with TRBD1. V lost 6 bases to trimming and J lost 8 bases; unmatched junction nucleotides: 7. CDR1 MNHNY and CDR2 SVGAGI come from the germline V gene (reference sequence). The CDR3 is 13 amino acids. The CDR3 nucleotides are TGTGCCAGCAGCCCTGACAGGGGGAGCGGCTACACCTTC. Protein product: CASSPDRGSGYTF.

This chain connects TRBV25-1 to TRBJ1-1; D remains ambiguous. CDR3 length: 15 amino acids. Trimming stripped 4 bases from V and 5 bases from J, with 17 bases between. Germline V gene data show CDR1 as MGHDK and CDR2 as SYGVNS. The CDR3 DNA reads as TGTGCCAGCAGTGCATCGACCGCGCCGGGAACTGAAGCTTTCTTT. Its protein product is CASSASTAPGTEAFF.

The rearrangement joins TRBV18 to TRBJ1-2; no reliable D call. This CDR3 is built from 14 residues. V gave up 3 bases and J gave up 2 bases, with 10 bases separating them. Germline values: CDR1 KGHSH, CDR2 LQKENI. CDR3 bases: TGTGCCAGCTCACCGGTCGATCGGAACTATGGCTACACCTTC. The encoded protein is CASSPVDRNYGYTF.

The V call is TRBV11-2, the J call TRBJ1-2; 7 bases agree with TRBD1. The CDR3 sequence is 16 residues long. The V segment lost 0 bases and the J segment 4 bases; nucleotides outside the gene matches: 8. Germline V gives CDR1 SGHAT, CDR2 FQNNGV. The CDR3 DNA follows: TGTGCCAGCAGCTTAGACGGGACAGCCTACGGCTATGGCTACACCTTC. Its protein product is CASSLDGTAYGYGYTF.

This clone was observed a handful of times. The CDR3 spells CASSQRGTGYYEQYF. The CDR3 DNA reads TGTGCCAGCAGCCAGCGTGGGACAGGGTATTACGAGCAGTACTTC. This chain links TRBV4-2 with TRBJ2-7, with TRBD1 matching 9 bases. This CDR3 comprises 15 residues. The ends lost 3 bases at V and 4 bases at J; junction bases unmatched: 7. Germline V gives CDR1 LGHNA, CDR2 YNFKEQ.